The entry below gives a single T cell receptor beta chain sequence along with its context. What it binds is not known. The read stops 3 residues short of the end of the CDR3; the missing end is completed from the germline J gene. Sequencing used immunoSEQ multiplex PCR; TCRdb keeps in-frame clones, though not all of them. This sample comprises approximately 35,000 clones, none seen once only. The data belong to a study of T cell clonality in common variable immunodeficiency. Points from the study as a whole: Fewer deletions and N-nucleotide insertions were reportedly seen in common variable immunodeficiency TCR beta sequences.

The CDR3 runs 15 residues. J lost 4 bases, V lost 1 base, and 0 bases had no gene match. Germline V lookup: CDR1 SGHTA, CDR2 FQGNSA. Sequences were obtained from peripheral blood mononuclear cells. The V call is TRBV7-2, the J call TRBJ2-1; 11 bases are a match to TRBD2. This TCR was recovered from a human donor with common variable immunodeficiency. The sequenced CDR3 bases are TGTGCCAGCAGCTTAGGGACTAGCGGGTACAATGAG. This codes for CASSLGTSGYNE. The complete CDR3 reads CASSLGTSGYNEQFF.